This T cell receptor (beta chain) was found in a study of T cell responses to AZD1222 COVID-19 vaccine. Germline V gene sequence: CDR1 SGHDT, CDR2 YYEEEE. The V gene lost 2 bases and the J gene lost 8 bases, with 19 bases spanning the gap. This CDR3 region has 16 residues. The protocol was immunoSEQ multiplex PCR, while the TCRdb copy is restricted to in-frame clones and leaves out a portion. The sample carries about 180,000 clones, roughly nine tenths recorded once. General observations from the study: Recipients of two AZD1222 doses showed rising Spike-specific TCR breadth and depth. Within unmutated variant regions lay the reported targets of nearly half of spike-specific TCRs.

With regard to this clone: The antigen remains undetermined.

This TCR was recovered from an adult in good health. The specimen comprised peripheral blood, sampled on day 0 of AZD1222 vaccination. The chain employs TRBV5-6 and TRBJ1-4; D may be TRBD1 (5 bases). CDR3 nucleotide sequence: TGTGCCAGCAGCTTAGTCGACGGGGCTGCCAAAGAAAAACTGTTTTTT. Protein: CASSLVDGAAKEKLFF.